This TCR beta chain was observed in a study of type 1 regulatory T cells. About the study: An in vitro protocol generated T-allo10, a Tr1-enriched, alloantigen-specific CD4 T cell product.

TCRdb used MiXCR to reprocess the reads, holding one entry per CDR3 protein. The sample includes about 100,000 distinct CDR3 sequences, roughly 31% of them seen just once. CDR1 is SGHRS and CDR2 is YFSETQ in the germline V gene. CDR3 length equals 15 residues. V gave up 0 bases and J gave up 7 bases, with 11 bases separating them. The source of this sequence is a human donor in good health. The gene calls are TRBV5-1 and TRBJ1-6; D perhaps matches TRBD1 (6 bases). Sequenced material: CD4+ T cells, either the whole sample or a sorted fraction (not recorded which). CDR3 nucleotide sequence: TGCGCCAGCAGCTTGGCTCCGGACAGAAATTCACCCCTCCACTTT. Its protein product is CASSLAPDRNSPLHF.